In this sample, the clone carrying this TCR beta chain turned up many times. Its antigen is undetermined. The data were obtained in a study of T cells in Graves' hyperthyroidism and ophthalmopathy. Overall study findings and caveats: Blood held most thyroid clonotypes expanded above 0.001 frequency. For ophthalmopathy, model prediction preceded onset by a median 6.5 months.

Amplified TCR beta CDR3 regions derived from RNA transcripts. A first-round RT-PCR of the TCR CDR3 used the HTBI primer set. TCRdb analysed the multiplex PCR reads with MiXCR anew, one entry per CDR3 protein. This table holds under 450,000 distinct CDR3 sequences, approximately 15% found once. Germline V gives CDR1 LNHNV, CDR2 YYDKDF (reference sequence). The CDR3 is 14 residues long. The V and J ends lost 1 base and 8 bases, in that order; junction bases with no gene match: 6. Every diagnosis used clinical symptoms, serum thyroxine and TRAb, thyroid ultrasound and orbital computed tomography. The genes are TRBV15 and TRBJ1-2; 8 bases fit TRBD1. Sequences were obtained from blood. The receptor was isolated from a man under 40 with Graves' hyperthyroidism that later progressed to Graves' ophthalmopathy. In DNA form, the CDR3 reads TGTGCCACCAGCAGAGCAGGGGCAGGGGGCGGCTACACCTTC. Encoded protein: CATSRAGAGGGYTF.